The sequence of this TCR beta chain was determined in a study of shared clonotypes between healthy human individuals. Repertoires were generated with immunoSEQ multiplex PCR, while TCRdb's copy carries only in-frame clones and drops some. The sample includes approximately 1,500,000 clones, around 98% of them seen just once. V trimming: 0 bases; J trimming: 5 bases; junction bases outside the gene matches: 4. CDR3 length: 16 residues. Germline lookup yields CDR1 SGHNT and CDR2 YYREEE (reference sequence). This receptor was identified in a man aged 25-45 years in good health. The V and J genes are TRBV5-4 and TRBJ2-4; 11 nucleotides align to TRBD1. Sequenced: naive CD4+ T cells sorted from blood. Documented subset: CD45RA+ positively selected. The CDR3: CASSLVAGQGENIQYF. In nucleotides, the CDR3 is TGTGCCAGCAGCTTGGTAGCGGGACAGGGGGAAAACATTCAGTACTTC.